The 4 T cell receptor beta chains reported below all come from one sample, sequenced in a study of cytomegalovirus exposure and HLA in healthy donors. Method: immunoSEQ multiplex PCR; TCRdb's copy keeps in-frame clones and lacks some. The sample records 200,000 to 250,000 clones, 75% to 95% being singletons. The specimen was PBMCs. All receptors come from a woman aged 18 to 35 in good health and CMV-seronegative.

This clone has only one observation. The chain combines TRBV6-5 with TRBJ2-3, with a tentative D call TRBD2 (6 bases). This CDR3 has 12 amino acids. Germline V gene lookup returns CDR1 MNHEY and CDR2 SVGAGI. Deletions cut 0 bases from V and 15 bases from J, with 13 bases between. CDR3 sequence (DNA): TGTGCCAGCAGTTACTCGAAGGGACTCCCTTATTTT. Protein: CASSYSKGLPYF.

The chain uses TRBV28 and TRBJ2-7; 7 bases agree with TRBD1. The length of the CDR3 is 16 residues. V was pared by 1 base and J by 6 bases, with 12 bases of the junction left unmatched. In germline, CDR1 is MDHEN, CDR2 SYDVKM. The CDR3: CASSLSGTANPSEQYF. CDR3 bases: TGTGCCAGCAGTTTATCAGGGACAGCCAACCCTAGCGAGCAGTACTTC.

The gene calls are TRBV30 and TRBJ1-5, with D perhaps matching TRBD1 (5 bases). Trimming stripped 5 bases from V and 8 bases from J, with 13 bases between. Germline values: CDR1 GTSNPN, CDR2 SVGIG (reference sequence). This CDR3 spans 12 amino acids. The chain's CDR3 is CAWGGPGEPQHF. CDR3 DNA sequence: TGTGCCTGGGGAGGCCCGGGGGAGCCCCAGCATTTT. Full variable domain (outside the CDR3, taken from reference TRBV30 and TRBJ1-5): SQTIHQWPATLVQPVGSPLSLECTVEGTSNPNLYWYRQAAGRGLQLLFYSVGIGQISSEVPQNLSASRPQDRQFILSSKKLLLSDSGFYLCAWGGPGEPQHFGDGTRLSIL.

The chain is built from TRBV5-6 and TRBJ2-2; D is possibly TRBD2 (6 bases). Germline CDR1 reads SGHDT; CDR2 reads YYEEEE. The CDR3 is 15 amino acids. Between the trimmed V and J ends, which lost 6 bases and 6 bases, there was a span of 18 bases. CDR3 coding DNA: TGTGCCAGCAACTCCCGACAGCGGGTGGCCGGGGAGCTGTTTTTT. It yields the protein CASNSRQRVAGELFF.